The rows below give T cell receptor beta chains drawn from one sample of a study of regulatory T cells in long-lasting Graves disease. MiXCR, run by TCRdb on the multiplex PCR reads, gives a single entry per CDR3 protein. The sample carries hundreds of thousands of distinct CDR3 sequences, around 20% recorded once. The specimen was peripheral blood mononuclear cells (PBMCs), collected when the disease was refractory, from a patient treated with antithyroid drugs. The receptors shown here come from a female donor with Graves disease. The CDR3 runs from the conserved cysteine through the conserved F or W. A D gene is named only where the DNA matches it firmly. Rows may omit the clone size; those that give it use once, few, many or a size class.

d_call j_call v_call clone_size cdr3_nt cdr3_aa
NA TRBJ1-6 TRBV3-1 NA TGTGCCAGCAGCCGGCGACAGGAGACATATAATTCACCCCTCCACTTT CASSRRQETYNSPLHF
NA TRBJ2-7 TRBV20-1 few TGCAGTGCTAGAGATTTAGGACAGGGAGGGGACTACGAGCAGTACTTC CSARDLGQGGDYEQYF
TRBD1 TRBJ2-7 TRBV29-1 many TGCAGCGTTGCGGGACAGGGGGCGGTCGAGCAGTACTTC CSVAGQGAVEQYF
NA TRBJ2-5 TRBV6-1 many TGTGCCAGCAACTCGGCGGAGCAAGAGACCCAGTACTTC CASNSAEQETQYF
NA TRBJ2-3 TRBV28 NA TGTGCCGGGTCCGGGAGTTTATGGTCCCGGACAGAACCAGGAGTACACACAGATACGCAGTATTTT CAGSGSLWSRTEPGVHTDTQYF
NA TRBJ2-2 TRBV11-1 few TGTGCCAGCAGCCTCAGGCGTAATGCCCCCAGAACGAACACCGGGGAGCTGTTTTTT CASSLRRNAPRTNTGELFF
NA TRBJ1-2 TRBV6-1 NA TGTGCCAGCGGCGTCGGGGGGAACTATGGCTACACCTTC CASGVGGNYGYTF
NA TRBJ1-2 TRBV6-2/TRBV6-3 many TGTGCCAGCAGTTACGACCAGGGGAATGGGTGGAACTATGGCTACACCTTC CASSYDQGNGWNYGYTF
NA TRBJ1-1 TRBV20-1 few TGCAGTGCTAGATTGCTCGCAAGTGGCACTGAAGCTTTCTTT CSARLLASGTEAFF
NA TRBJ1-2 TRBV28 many TGTGCCAGCAAATCGGGGGGCGCCAACTATGGCTACACCTTC CASKSGGANYGYTF
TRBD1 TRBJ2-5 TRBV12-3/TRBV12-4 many TGTGCCAGCAGGCTTTTACAGGGGCAGGAGACCCAGTACTTC CASRLLQGQETQYF
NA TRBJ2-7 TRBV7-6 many TGTGCCAGCAGCCAGGAGCGGGTACCCTCCTACGAGCAGTACTTC CASSQERVPSYEQYF
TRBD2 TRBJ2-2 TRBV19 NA TGTGCCAGTAGGCGGACTAGCGGGAGGTACACCGGGGAGCTGTTTTTT CASRRTSGRYTGELFF
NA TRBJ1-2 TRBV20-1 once TGCAGTGCTAGGGTGGAGACAGTGCCCTTTTATGGCTACACCTTC CSARVETVPFYGYTF
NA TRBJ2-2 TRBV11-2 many TGTGCCAGCAGCTTTTTCTCCACAGTGGCCGGGGAGCTGTTTTTT CASSFFSTVAGELFF
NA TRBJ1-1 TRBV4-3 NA TGCGCCAGCAGCCAGGCGGAAGGGTTAGGTACTGAAGCTTTCTTT CASSQAEGLGTEAFF
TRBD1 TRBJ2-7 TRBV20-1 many TGCAGTGCCGAGAATGGACAGGAAAGCTCCTACGAGCAGTACTTC CSAENGQESSYEQYF
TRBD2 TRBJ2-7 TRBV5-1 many TGCGCCAGCAGCTCGGGACTAGCGGGAGCTGTCGAGCAGTACTTC CASSSGLAGAVEQYF
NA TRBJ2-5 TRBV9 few TGTGCCAGCAGCGTAGAGGTCTCGGAACAAGAGACCCAGTACTTC CASSVEVSEQETQYF
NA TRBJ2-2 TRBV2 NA TGTGCCAGCAGTACCTCCCGTTCTCAGGGGGAGCTGTTTTTT CASSTSRSQGELFF
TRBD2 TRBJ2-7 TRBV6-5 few TGTGCCAGCAGTTACATGGGTAGCGGGAGATCCTACGAGCAGTACTTC CASSYMGSGRSYEQYF
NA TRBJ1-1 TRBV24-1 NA TGTGCCACCAGTGACACGGGCGGCCGGGGTGGGCCCTTGTACACTGAAGCTTTCTTT CATSDTGGRGGPLYTEAFF
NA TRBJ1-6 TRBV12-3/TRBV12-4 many TGTGCCAGCAGTTTATTAGACAATTCACCCCTCCACTTT CASSLLDNSPLHF
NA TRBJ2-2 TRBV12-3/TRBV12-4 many TGTGCCAGCAGGTTGCAGAACACCGGGGAGCTGTTTTTT CASRLQNTGELFF
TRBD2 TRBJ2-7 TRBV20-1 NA TGCAGTGCTCTTCCCGAGGGGAGGGCCCCAGCAACGTACGAGCAGTACTTC CSALPEGRAPATYEQYF
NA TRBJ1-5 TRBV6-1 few TGTGCCAGCAGTGATTTTCAGCGCAATCAGCCCCAGCATTTT CASSDFQRNQPQHF
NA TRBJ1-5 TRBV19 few TGTGCCAGCCGGGTGGCTGGCAATCAGCCCCAGCATTTT CASRVAGNQPQHF
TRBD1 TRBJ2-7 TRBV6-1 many TGTGCCAGCAGCCGTACAGGGGTTGGATCCTACGAGCAGTACTTC CASSRTGVGSYEQYF
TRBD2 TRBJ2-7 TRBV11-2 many TGTGCCAGCAGAATTGGACTAGCGGGAGCGGTCGAGCAGTACTTC CASRIGLAGAVEQYF
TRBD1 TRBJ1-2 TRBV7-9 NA TGTGCCGTCCAAGGGGGCGCAGGTCTAGACTATGGCTACACCTTC CAVQGGAGLDYGYTF
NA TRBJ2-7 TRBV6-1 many TGTGCCAGCAGCCCTGTTACGCGTGCGGCCTACGAGCAGTACTTC CASSPVTRAAYEQYF
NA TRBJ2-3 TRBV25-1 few TGTGCCAGCAGTGAATATTGGGCGGATTCTAGCACAGATACGCAGTATTTT CASSEYWADSSTDTQYF
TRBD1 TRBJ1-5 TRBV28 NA TGTGCCAGCAGTCCCCTTACCGGGACAGTCGATCAGCCCCAGCATTTT CASSPLTGTVDQPQHF
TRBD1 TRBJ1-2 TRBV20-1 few TGCAGTGCTAGCGGACAGGGCCCCTCCTCGTATGGCTACACCTTC CSASGQGPSSYGYTF
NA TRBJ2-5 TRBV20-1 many TGCAGTGCTAGGGGGGTTAACCAAGAGACCCAGTACTTC CSARGVNQETQYF
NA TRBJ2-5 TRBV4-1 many TGCGCCAGCAGCCAAGATGATGGTGGTAGTGATGAGACCCAGTACTTC CASSQDDGGSDETQYF
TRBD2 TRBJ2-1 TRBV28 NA TGTGCCAGCAGCCCATTAGCGGGAGGGCTCAATGAGCAGTTCTTC CASSPLAGGLNEQFF
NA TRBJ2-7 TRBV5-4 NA TGTGCCAGCAGCTTTTCGAGTCCCGGCGAGCAGTACTTC CASSFSSPGEQYF
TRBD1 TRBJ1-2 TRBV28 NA TGTGCCAGCACCTTGGGACAGGCGGATAACTATGGCTACACCTTC CASTLGQADNYGYTF
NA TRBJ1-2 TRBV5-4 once TGTGCCAGCCCAGACAACGGGCCTGGCTACACCTTC CASPDNGPGYTF
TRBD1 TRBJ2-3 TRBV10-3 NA TGTGCCATCAGTGAAGCAGGGGGCAGCACAGATACGCAGTATTTT CAISEAGGSTDTQYF
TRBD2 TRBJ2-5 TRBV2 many TGTGCCAGCAGTAGACTAGCGGGAGACGAGACCCAGTACTTC CASSRLAGDETQYF
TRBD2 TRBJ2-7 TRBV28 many TGTGCCAGCAGTTCTAGCGGGAGTAACGACGAGCAGTACTTC CASSSSGSNDEQYF
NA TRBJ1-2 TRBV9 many TGTGCCAGCAGCGTAGTGGCAAGCTACTATGGCTACACCTTC CASSVVASYYGYTF
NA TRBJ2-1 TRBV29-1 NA TGCAGCGCCCTTAGCGGAAAAGACAATGAGCAGTTCTTC CSALSGKDNEQFF
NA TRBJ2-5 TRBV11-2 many TGTGCCAGCAGCCCAGGTGCCGGTTGGGAGACCCAGTACTTC CASSPGAGWETQYF